Given below is one TCR beta chain in context. Because the CDR3 is missing its conserved closing phenylalanine or tryptophan, this is likely a read error. The data derive from a study of CD8 T cells in ankylosing spondylitis. TCRdb redid the calling of the 5' RACE reads with MiXCR, one entry per CDR3 protein. The data hold 200,000 to 300,000 distinct CDR3 sequences, with roughly 25% observed a single time. What was sequenced was blood, either unsorted or a sorted T cell fraction (not recorded which). The clonotype comes from a male donor with ankylosing spondylitis or in good health (not recorded which).

CDR3 in amino acids: CSVEVSATDTQYS. DNA of the CDR3: TGCAGCGTTGAGGTGTCCGCGACAGATACGCAGTATTCT. V and J are TRBV29-1 and TRBJ2-3, with D hard to call. This CDR3 contains 13 residues. CDR1 SQVTM and CDR2 ANQGSEA come from the germline V gene. With 3 bases removed from V and 3 bases from J, the gap between germline ends came to 10 bases.